This T cell receptor beta chain was sequenced in a study of cytomegalovirus exposure and HLA in healthy donors. Whole-study context: Researchers previously reported finding 117 million unique TCR beta sequences from approximately 190 million T cells.

Vbeta (60) and Jbeta (13) primers were used in the PCR. Sequencing used immunoSEQ multiplex PCR; TCRdb keeps in-frame clones, though not all of them. This sample has about 160,000 clones, with 75% to 90% found just once. As concerns this clone: Its antigen is currently unknown.

General study findings and limits: Many donors shared some public TCRs, even though most TCR sequences were rare. Accurate prediction of HLA-A and HLA-B alleles (for most subjects) was reportedly achieved from TCR beta sequences.

This CDR3 has 13 amino acids. Germline V gene lookup returns CDR1 SGHVS and CDR2 FQNEAQ. Between the trimmed V and J ends, which lost 7 bases and 0 bases, there was a span of 10 bases. This chain connects TRBV7-8 to TRBJ2-7; D call uncertain. Material for sequencing was PBMCs. The sequence derives from a woman aged 18-29 years in good health and CMV-seronegative. The CDR3 is CASKQRSSYEQYF. The CDR3 coding sequence is TGTGCCAGCAAACAGAGAAGCTCCTACGAGCAGTACTTC.